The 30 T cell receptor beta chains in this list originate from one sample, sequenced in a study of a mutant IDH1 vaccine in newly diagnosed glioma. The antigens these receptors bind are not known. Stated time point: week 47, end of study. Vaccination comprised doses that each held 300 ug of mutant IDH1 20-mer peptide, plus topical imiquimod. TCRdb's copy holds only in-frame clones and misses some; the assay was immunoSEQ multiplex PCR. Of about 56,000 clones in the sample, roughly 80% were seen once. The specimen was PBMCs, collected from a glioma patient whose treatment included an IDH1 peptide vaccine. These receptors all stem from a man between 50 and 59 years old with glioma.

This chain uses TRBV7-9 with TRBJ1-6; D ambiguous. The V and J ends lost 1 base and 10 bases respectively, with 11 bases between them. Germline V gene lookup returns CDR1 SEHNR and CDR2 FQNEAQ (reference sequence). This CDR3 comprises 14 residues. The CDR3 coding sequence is TGTGCCAGCAGCTTAGACATGGGCAGCTCACCCCTCCACTTT. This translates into CASSLDMGSSPLHF. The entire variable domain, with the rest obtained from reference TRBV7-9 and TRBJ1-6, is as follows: DTGVSQNPRHKITKRGQNVTFRCDPISEHNRLYWYRQTLGQGPEFLTYFQNEAQLEKSRLLSDRFSAERPKGSFSTLEIQRTEQGDSAMYLCASSLDMGSSPLHFGNGTRLTVT.

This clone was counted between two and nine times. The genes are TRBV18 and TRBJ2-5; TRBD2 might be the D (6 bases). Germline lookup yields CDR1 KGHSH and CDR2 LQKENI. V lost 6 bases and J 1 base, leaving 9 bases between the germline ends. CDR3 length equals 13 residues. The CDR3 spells CASSGGFQETQYF. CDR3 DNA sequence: TGTGCCAGCTCTGGGGGGTTCCAAGAGACCCAGTACTTC.

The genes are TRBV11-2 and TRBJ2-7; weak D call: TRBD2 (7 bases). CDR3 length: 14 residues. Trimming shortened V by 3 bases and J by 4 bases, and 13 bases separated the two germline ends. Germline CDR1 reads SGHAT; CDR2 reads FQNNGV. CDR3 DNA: TGTGCCAGCAGCTTTGTAGGGGGGGCATACGAGCAGTACTTC. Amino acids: CASSFVGGAYEQYF. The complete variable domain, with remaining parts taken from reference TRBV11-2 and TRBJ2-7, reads EAGVAQSPRYKIIEKRQSVAFWCNPISGHATLYWYQQILGQGPKLLIQFQNNGVVDDSQLPKDRFSAERLKGVDSTLKIQPAKLEDSAVYLCASSFVGGAYEQYFGPGTRLTVT.

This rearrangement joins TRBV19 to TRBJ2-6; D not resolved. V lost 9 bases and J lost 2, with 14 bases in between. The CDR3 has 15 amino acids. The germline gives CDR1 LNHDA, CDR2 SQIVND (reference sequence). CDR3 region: CASGRDPTGANVLTF. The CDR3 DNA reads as TGTGCCAGCGGAAGGGATCCTACTGGGGCCAACGTCCTGACTTTC.

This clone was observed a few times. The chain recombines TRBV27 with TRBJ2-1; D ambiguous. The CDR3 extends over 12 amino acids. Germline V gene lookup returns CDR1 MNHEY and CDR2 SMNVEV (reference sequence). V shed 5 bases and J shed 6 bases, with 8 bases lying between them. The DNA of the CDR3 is TGTGCCAGCAGTAGTCAGTTCAATGAGCAGTTCTTC. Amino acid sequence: CASSSQFNEQFF.

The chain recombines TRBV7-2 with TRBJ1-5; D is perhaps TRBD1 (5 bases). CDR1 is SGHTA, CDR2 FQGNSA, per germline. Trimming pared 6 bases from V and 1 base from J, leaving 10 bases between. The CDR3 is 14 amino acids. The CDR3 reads CASREGASNQPQHF. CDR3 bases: TGTGCCAGCAGAGAAGGGGCCAGCAATCAGCCCCAGCATTTT.

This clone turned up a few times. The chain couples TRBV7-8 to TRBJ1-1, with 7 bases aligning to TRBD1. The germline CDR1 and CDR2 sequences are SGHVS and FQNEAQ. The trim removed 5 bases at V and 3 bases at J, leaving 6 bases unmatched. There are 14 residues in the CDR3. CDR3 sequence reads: CASSQQGMDTEAFF. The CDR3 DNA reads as TGTGCCAGCAGCCAACAGGGGATGGACACTGAAGCTTTCTTT.

In nucleotides, the CDR3 is TGTGCCAGCACCCGACGGACCTCTGGGGCCAACGTCCTGACTTTC. It specifies CASTRRTSGANVLTF. V gene TRBV5-6 combines with J gene TRBJ2-6; no reliable D call. From germline, CDR1 is SGHDT and CDR2 YYEEEE. The V and J ends lost 6 bases and 0 bases respectively, with 10 bases between them. This CDR3 has 15 residues.

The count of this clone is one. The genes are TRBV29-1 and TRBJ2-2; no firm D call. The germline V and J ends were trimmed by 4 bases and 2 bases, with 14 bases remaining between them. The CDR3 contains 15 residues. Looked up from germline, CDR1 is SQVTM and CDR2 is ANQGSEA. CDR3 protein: CSVVLGAINTGELFF. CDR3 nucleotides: TGCAGCGTTGTTCTTGGTGCAATTAACACCGGGGAGCTGTTTTTT.

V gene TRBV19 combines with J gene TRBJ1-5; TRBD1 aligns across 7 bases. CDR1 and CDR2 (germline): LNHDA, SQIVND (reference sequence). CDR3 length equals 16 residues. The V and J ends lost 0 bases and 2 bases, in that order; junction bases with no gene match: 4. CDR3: CASSIDLQGRNQPQHF. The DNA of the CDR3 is TGTGCCAGTAGTATAGACCTACAGGGGCGCAATCAGCCCCAGCATTTT.

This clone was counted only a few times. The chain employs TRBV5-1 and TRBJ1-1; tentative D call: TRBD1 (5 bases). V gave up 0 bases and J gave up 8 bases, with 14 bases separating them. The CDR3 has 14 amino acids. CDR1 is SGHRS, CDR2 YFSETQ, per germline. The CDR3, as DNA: TGCGCCAGCAGCTTGGCCGGGGCCAGCCGAGAAGCTTTCTTT. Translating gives CASSLAGASREAFF.

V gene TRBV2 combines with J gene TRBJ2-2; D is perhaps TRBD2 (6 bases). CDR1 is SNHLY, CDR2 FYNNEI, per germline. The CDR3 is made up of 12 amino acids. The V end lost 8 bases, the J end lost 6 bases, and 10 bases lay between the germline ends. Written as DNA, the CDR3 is TGTGCCAGCGGGGGAGGTCCCGGGGAGCTGTTTTTT. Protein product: CASGGGPGELFF. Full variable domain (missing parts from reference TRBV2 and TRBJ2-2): EPEVTQTPSHQVTQMGQEVILRCVPISNHLYFYWYRQILGQKVEFLVSFYNNEISEKSEIFDDQFSVERPDGSNFTLKIRSTKLEDSAMYFCASGGGPGELFFGEGSRLTVL.

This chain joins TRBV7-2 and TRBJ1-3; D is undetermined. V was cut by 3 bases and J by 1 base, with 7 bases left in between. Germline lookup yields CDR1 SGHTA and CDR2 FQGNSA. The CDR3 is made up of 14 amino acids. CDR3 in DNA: TGTGCCAGCAGCTTGCAGGCTTCTGGAAACACCATATATTTT. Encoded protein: CASSLQASGNTIYF.

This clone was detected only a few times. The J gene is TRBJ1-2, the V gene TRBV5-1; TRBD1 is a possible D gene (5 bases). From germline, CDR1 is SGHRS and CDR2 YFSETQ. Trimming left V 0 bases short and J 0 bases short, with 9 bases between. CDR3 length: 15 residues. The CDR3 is CASSLGQLANYGYTF. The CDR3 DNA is TGCGCCAGCAGCTTGGGACAGTTAGCTAACTATGGCTACACCTTC.

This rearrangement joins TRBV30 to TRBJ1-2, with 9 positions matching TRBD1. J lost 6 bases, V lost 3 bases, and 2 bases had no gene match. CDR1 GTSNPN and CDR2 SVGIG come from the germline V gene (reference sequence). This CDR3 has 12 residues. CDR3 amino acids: CAWRDRGDGYTF. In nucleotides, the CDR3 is TGTGCCTGGAGGGACAGGGGTGATGGCTACACCTTC.

CDR3 bases: TGTGCCAGCAGCTTAGGTACAGGGGAACTGTTTTTT. Protein product: CASSLGTGELFF. The chain recombines TRBV11-2 with TRBJ1-4, with 7 bases aligning to TRBD1. Unmatched junction bases numbered 2, after V lost 1 base and J lost 12 bases. From germline, CDR1 is SGHAT and CDR2 FQNNGV. The CDR3 has 12 residues.

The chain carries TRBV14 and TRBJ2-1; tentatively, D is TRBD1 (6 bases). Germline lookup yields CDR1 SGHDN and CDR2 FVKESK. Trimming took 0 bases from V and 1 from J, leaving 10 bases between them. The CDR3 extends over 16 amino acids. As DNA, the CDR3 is TGTGCCAGCAGCCAAGATAGAGGGACATCCTACAATGAGCAGTTCTTC. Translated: CASSQDRGTSYNEQFF.

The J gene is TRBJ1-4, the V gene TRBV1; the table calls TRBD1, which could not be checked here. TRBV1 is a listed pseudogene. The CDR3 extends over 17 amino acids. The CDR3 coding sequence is TGCACCAGCAGTCCCGGGACAGAACGTGCAACTAATGAAAAACTGTTTTTT. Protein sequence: CTSSPGTERATNEKLFF.

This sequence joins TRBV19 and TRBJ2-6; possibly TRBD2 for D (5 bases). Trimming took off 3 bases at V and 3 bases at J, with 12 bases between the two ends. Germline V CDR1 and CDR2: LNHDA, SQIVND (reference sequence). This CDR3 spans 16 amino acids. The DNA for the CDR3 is TGTGCCAGTAGTATTAGAGCGGTGTATGGGGCCAACGTCCTGACTTTC. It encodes CASSIRAVYGANVLTF.

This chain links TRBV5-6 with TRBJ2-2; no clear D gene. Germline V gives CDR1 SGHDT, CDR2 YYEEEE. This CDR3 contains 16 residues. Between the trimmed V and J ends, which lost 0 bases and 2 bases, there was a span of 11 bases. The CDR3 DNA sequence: TGTGCCAGCAGCTTGGGGGTTGGGCTTAACACCGGGGAGCTGTTTTTT. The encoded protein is CASSLGVGLNTGELFF.

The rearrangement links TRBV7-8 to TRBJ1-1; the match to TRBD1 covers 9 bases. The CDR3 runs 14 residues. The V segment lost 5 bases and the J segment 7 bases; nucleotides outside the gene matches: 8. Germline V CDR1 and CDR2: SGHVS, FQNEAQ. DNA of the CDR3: TGTGCCAGCAGCCACGGACAGGGGTGGGGTGAAGCTTTCTTT. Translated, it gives CASSHGQGWGEAFF. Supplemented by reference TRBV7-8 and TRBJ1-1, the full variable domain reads GAGVSQSPRYKVAKRGQDVALRCDPISGHVSLFWYQQALGQGPEFLTYFQNEAQLDKSGLPSDRFFAERPEGSVSTLKIQRTQQEDSAVYLCASSHGQGWGEAFFGQGTRLTVV.

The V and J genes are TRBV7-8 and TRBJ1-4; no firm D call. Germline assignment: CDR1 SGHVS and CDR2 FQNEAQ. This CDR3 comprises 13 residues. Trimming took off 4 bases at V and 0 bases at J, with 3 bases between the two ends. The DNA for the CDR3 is TGTGCCAGCAGCTCGACAACTAATGAAAAACTGTTTTTT. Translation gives CASSSTTNEKLFF.

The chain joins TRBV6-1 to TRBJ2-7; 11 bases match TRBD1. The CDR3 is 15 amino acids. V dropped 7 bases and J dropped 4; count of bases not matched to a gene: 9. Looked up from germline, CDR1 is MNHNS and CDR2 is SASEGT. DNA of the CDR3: TGTGCCAGCATTTGGACAGGGGGCGCTGGGTACGAGCAGTACTTC. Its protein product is CASIWTGGAGYEQYF.

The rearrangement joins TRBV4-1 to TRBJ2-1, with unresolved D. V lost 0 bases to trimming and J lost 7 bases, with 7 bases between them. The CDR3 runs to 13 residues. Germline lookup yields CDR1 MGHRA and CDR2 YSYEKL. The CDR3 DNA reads TGCGCCAGCAGCCAAGATCCCCAGAATGAGCAGTTCTTC. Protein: CASSQDPQNEQFF.

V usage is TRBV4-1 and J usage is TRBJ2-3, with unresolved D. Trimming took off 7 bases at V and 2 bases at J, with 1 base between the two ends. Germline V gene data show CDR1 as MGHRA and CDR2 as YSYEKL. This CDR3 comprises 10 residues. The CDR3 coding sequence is TGCGCCAGCACCACAGATACGCAGTATTTT. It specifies CASTTDTQYF.

The CDR3 sequence: CASNHRGLDYGYTF. The CDR3 bases are TGTGCCAGCAATCACAGGGGGCTAGACTATGGCTACACCTTC. The rearrangement joins TRBV6-5 to TRBJ1-2, with 9 bases identical to TRBD1. CDR3 length: 14 residues. CDR1 and CDR2 (germline): MNHEY, SVGAGI. Trimming took 7 bases from V and 3 from J; bases not matched to a gene: 6.

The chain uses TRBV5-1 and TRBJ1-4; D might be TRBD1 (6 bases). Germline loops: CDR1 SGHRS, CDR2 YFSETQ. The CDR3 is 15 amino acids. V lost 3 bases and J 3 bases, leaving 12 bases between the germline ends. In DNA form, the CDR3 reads TGCGCCAGCAGCTCCGGACAGAGAGCTAATGAAAAACTGTTTTTT. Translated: CASSSGQRANEKLFF. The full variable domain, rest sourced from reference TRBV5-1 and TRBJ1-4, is KAGVTQTPRYLIKTRGQQVTLSCSPISGHRSVSWYQQTPGQGLQFLFEYFSETQRNKGNFPGRFSGRQFSNSRSEMNVSTLELGDSALYLCASSSGQRANEKLFFGSGTQLSVL.

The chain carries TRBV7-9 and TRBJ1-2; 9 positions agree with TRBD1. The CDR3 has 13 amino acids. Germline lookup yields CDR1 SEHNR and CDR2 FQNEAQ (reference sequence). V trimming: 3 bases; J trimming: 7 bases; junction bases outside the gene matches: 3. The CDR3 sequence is CASSLGTGRGYTF. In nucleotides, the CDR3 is TGTGCCAGCAGCTTGGGGACAGGGCGTGGCTACACCTTC.

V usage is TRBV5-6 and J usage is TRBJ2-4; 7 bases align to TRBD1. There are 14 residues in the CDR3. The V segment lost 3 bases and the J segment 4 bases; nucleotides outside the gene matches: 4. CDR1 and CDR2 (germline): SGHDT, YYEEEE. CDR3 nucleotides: TGTGCCAGCAGCTCCGGGACAGTAAAAAACATTCAGTACTTC. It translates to CASSSGTVKNIQYF.

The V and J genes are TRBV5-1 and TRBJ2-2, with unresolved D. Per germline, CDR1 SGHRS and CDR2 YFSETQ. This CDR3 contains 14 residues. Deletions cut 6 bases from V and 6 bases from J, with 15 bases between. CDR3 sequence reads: CASKETAPPGELFF. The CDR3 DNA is TGCGCCAGCAAGGAGACTGCCCCACCCGGGGAGCTGTTTTTT. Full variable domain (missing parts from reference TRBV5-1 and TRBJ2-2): KAGVTQTPRYLIKTRGQQVTLSCSPISGHRSVSWYQQTPGQGLQFLFEYFSETQRNKGNFPGRFSGRQFSNSRSEMNVSTLELGDSALYLCASKETAPPGELFFGEGSRLTVL.